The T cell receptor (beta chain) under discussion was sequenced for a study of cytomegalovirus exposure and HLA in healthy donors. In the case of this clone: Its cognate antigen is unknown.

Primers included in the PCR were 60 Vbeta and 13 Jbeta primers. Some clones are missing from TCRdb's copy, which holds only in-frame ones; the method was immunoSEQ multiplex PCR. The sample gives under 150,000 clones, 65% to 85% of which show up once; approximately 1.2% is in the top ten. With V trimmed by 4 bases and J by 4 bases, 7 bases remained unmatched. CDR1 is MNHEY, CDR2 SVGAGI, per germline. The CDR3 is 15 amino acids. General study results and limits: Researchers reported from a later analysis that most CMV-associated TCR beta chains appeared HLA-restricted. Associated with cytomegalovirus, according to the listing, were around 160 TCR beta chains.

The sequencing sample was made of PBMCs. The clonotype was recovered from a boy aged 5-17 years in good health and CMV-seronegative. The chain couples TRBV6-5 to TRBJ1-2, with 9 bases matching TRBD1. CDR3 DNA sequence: TGTGCCAGCAGTTGGGACAGGGAGTTCACCTATGGCTACACCTTC. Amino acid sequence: CASSWDREFTYGYTF.